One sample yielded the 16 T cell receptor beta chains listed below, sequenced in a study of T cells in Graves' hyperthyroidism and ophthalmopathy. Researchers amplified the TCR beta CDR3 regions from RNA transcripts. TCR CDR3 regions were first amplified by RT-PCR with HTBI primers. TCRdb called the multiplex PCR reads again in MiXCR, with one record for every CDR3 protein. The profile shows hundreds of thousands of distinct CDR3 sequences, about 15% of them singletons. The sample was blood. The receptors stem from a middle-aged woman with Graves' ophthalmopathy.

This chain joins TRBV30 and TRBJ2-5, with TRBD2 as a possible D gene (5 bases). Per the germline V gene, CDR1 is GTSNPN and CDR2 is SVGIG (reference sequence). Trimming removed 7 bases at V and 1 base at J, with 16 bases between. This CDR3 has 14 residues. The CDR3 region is CAFMTTPVQETQYF. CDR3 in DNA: TGTGCCTTCATGACTACTCCCGTCCAAGAGACCCAGTACTTC.

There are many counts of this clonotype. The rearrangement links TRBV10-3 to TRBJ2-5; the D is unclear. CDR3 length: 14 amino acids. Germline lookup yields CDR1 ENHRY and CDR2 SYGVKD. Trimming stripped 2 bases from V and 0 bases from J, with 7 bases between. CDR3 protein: CAISEGQNQETQYF. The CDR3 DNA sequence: TGTGCCATCAGTGAGGGGCAGAACCAAGAGACCCAGTACTTC.

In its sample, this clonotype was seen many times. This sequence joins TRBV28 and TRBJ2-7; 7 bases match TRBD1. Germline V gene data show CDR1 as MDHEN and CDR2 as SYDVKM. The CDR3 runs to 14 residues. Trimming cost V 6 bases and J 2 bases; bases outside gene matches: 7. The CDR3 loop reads CASSPTGLTYEQYF. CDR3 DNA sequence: TGTGCCAGCAGCCCGACAGGGCTTACCTACGAGCAGTACTTC.

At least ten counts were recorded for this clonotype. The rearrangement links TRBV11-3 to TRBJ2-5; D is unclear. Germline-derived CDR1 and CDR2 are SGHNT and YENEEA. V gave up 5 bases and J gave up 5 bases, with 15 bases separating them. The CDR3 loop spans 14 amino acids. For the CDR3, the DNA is TGTGCCAGCAGCCTAGGCCCTTTTTTGGAGACCCAGTACTTC. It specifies CASSLGPFLETQYF.

DNA for the CDR3: TGTGCCAGCAGCCAAGACTTCAGGGGCCCGCCCCAGCATTTT. Its protein is CASSQDFRGPPQHF. The J gene is TRBJ1-5, the V gene TRBV3-1, with D possibly TRBD1 on 6 matching bases. In germline, CDR1 is LGHDT, CDR2 YNNKEL (reference sequence). CDR3 length: 14 residues. V lost 0 bases and J 9 bases, leaving 12 bases between the germline ends.

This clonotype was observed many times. The DNA of the CDR3 is TGCAGTGCTAGGGGGGGACAGATAGTCTACGAGCAGTACTTC. It codes for CSARGGQIVYEQYF. J is TRBJ2-7 and V is TRBV20-1; TRBD1 might be the D (7 bases). This CDR3 contains 14 residues. The germline V and J ends were trimmed by 3 bases and 3 bases, with 15 bases remaining between them. Germline V gene lookup returns CDR1 DFQATT and CDR2 SNEGSKA (reference sequence).

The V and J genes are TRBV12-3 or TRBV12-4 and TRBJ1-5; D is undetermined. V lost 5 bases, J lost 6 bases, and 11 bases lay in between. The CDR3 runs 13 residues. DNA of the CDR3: TGTGCCAGCAGTCAACAGTTGACTCAGCCCCAGCATTTT. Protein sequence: CASSQQLTQPQHF.

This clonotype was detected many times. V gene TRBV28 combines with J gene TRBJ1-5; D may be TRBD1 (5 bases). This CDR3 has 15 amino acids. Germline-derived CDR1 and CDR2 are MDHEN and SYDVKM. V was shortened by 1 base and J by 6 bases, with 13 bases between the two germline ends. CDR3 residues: CASSLSPGPAQPQHF. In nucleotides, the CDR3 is TGTGCCAGCAGTTTATCCCCGGGGCCGGCTCAGCCCCAGCATTTT.

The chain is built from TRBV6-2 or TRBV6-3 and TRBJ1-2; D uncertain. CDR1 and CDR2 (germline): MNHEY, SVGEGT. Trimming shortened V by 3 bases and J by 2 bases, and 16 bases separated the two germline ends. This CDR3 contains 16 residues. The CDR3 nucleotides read TGTGCCAGCAGTTATCGCCTCGGGGAGGCGAACTATGGCTACACCTTC. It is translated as CASSYRLGEANYGYTF.

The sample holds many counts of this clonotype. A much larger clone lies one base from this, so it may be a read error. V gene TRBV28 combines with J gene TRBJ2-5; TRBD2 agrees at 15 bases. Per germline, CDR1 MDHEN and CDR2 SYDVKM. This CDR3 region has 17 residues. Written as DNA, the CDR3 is TGTGCCAACAGTACTGGACTAGCGGGAGGGCCCGGGGAGACCCAGTACTTC. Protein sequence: CANSTGLAGGPGETQYF.

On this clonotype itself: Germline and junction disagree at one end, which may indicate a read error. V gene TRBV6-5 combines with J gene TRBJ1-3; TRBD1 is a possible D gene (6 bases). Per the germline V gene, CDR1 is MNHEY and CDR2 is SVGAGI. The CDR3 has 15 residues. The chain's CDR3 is CASSSKGVSGNTIYF. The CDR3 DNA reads TGTGCCAGCAGTTCAAAGGGGGTCTCTGGAAACACCATATATTTC.

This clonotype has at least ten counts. CDR3 protein: CASVGHRDNYGYTF. DNA of the CDR3: TGTGCCAGCGTGGGACACCGGGATAACTATGGCTACACCTTC. The rearrangement joins TRBV2 to TRBJ1-2, with D possibly being TRBD1 (6 bases). CDR3 length: 14 residues. Germline CDR1 and CDR2: SNHLY and FYNNEI. V was clipped by 8 bases and J by 1 base, with 14 bases between them. The full variable domain, in which reference TRBV2 and TRBJ1-2 provide the parts outside the CDR3, is EPEVTQTPSHQVTQMGQEVILRCVPISNHLYFYWYRQILGQKVEFLVSFYNNEISEKSEIFDDQFSVERPDGSNFTLKIRSTKLEDSAMYFCASVGHRDNYGYTFGSGTRLTVV.

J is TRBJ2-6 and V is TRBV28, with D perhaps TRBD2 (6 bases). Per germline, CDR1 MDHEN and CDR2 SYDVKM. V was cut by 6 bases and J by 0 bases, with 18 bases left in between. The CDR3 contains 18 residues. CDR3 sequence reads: CASSRSVPGGSGANVLTF. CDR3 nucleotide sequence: TGTGCCAGCAGCCGGTCGGTCCCCGGGGGCTCTGGGGCCAACGTCCTGACTTTC.

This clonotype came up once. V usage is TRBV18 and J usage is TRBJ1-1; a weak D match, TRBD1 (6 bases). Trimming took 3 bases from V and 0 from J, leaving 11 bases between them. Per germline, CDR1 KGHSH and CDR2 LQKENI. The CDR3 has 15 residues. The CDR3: CASSPQGPLNTEAFF. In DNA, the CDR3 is TGTGCCAGCTCACCCCAGGGGCCCCTGAACACTGAAGCTTTCTTT.

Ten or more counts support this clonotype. CDR3 region: CASSLAAAPETQYF. CDR3 DNA sequence: TGTGCCAGCAGCTTAGCGGCAGCCCCAGAGACCCAGTACTTC. The genes are TRBV7-9 and TRBJ2-5; D gene unclear. The CDR3 runs 14 residues. The germline V gene encodes CDR1 SEHNR and CDR2 FQNEAQ (reference sequence). V was shortened by 0 bases and J by 4 bases, with 9 bases between the two germline ends.

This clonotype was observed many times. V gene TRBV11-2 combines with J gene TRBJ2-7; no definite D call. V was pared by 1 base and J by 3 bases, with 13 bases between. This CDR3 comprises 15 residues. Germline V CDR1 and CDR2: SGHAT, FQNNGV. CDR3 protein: CASSLGQEIFYEQYF. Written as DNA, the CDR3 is TGTGCCAGCAGCTTAGGGCAGGAAATTTTCTACGAGCAGTACTTC. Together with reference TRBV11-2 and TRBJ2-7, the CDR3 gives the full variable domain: EAGVAQSPRYKIIEKRQSVAFWCNPISGHATLYWYQQILGQGPKLLIQFQNNGVVDDSQLPKDRFSAERLKGVDSTLKIQPAKLEDSAVYLCASSLGQEIFYEQYFGPGTRLTVT.